This T cell receptor (beta chain) was sequenced in a study of early T cells in non-severe SARS-CoV-2 infection. Study as a whole: Sequencing targeted bulk RNA from unsorted whole blood, leaving chains unpaired. Notes on the study in general: Missing private and CD4 specificities, VDJdb matching favored anti-spike CD8 responses.

About this clonotype itself: Its specificity is not known.

Unique molecular identifier tags were affixed to discrete cDNA molecules. TCRdb redid the calling of the 5' RACE reads with MiXCR, one entry per CDR3 protein. The table includes approximately 67,000 distinct CDR3 sequences, 11% detected once. CDR1 is SGHAT and CDR2 is FQNNGV in the germline V gene. With 5 bases clipped from V and 7 bases from J, the junction kept 16 bases outside the gene matches. CDR3 length: 18 residues. The sequenced material came from whole blood. The chain is built from TRBV11-2 and TRBJ2-3, with 12 nucleotides matching TRBD2. The clonotype comes from an adult who was a healthcare worker with PCR-confirmed SARS-CoV-2 infection or an uninfected control (not recorded which). CDR3 in amino acids: CASSGSPKTSGGSHTQYF. In nucleotides, the CDR3 is TGTGCCAGCAGCGGATCACCCAAAACTAGCGGGGGGTCACATACGCAGTATTTT.